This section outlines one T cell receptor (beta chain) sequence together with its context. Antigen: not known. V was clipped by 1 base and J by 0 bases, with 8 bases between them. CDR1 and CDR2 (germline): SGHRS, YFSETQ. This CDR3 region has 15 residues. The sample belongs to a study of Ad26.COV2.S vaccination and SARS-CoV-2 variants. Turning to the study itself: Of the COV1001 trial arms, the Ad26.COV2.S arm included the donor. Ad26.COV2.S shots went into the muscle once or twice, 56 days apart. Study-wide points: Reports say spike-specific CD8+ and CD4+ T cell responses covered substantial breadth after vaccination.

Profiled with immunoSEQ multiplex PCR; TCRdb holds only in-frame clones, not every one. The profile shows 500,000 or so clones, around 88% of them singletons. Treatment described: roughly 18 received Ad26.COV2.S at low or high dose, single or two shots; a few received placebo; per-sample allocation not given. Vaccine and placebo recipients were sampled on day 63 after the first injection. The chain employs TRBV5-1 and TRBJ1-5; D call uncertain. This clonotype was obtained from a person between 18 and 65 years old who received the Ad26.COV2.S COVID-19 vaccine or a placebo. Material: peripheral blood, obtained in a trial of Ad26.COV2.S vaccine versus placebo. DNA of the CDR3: TGCGCCAGCAGCTTGTCCGGGGTTAGCAATCAGCCCCAGCATTTT. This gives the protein CASSLSGVSNQPQHF. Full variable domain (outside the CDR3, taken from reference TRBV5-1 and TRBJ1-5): KAGVTQTPRYLIKTRGQQVTLSCSPISGHRSVSWYQQTPGQGLQFLFEYFSETQRNKGNFPGRFSGRQFSNSRSEMNVSTLELGDSALYLCASSLSGVSNQPQHFGDGTRLSIL.